The 29 T cell receptor beta chains presented below share a single source sample, sequenced in a study of blood T cell repertoires in COVID-19. The protocol was immunoSEQ multiplex PCR, while the TCRdb copy is restricted to in-frame clones and leaves out a portion. Of some 350,000 clones listed, approximately 88% are singletons. Sequencing used PBMCs or T cells enriched from blood (not recorded which). These receptors were taken from a man in his thirties or forties who had recovered from COVID-19.

The J gene is TRBJ2-7, the V gene TRBV11-2; 12 bases line up with TRBD2. There are 16 residues in the CDR3. V gave up 6 bases and J gave up 4 bases; unmatched junction bases: 10. Germline V gene data show CDR1 as SGHAT and CDR2 as FQNNGV. The CDR3: CASSRALAGGRYEQYF. CDR3 nucleotide sequence: TGTGCCAGCAGTCGAGCCCTAGCGGGGGGGCGGTACGAGCAGTACTTC. The complete variable domain, with remaining parts taken from reference TRBV11-2 and TRBJ2-7, reads EAGVAQSPRYKIIEKRQSVAFWCNPISGHATLYWYQQILGQGPKLLIQFQNNGVVDDSQLPKDRFSAERLKGVDSTLKIQPAKLEDSAVYLCASSRALAGGRYEQYFGPGTRLTVT.

The J gene is TRBJ2-1, the V gene TRBV27; TRBD2 aligns across 12 bases. Losses at the gene ends were 4 bases for V and 0 bases for J; bases not matched to a gene: 10. The CDR3 extends over 19 amino acids. Germline V gives CDR1 MNHEY, CDR2 SMNVEV (reference sequence). The CDR3 DNA reads TGTGCCAGCAGTTCACTAGCGGGGGGCTACCACATCTCCTACAATGAGCAGTTCTTC. Its translation: CASSSLAGGYHISYNEQFF.

This CDR3 is CASSPGTIFHEQYF. CDR3 nucleotides: TGTGCCAGCAGCCCCGGGACAATTTTCCACGAGCAGTACTTC. The genes are TRBV13 and TRBJ2-7; tentative D call: TRBD1 (6 bases). Germline assignment: CDR1 PRHDT and CDR2 FYEKMQ (reference sequence). Trimming left V 5 bases short and J 5 bases short, with 16 bases between. The CDR3 is 14 residues long.

The chain has TRBV7-8 and TRBJ2-3, with TRBD1 matching 10 bases. The CDR3 extends over 15 amino acids. Germline lookup yields CDR1 SGHVS and CDR2 FQNEAQ. The J segment lost 8 bases and the V segment lost 5 bases, leaving 10 bases of the junction unmatched. CDR3 coding DNA: TGTGCCAGCAGCGGCCGGGACAGGGGCCTGGGTACGCAGTATTTT. Protein: CASSGRDRGLGTQYF.

V and J are TRBV25-1 and TRBJ2-5; D possibly corresponds to TRBD1 (5 bases). CDR3 length: 15 residues. CDR1 is MGHDK, CDR2 SYGVNS, per germline. The V and J ends lost 2 bases and 2 bases respectively, with 12 bases between them. The CDR3 region is CASSEQGTVQETQYF. CDR3 DNA: TGTGCCAGCAGTGAACAGGGTACCGTACAAGAGACCCAGTACTTC.

This chain uses TRBV27 with TRBJ2-3; D may be TRBD1 (5 bases). The CDR3 runs to 13 residues. The V and J ends lost 1 base and 4 bases respectively, with 6 bases between them. The V gene's germline CDR1 is MNHEY and CDR2 SMNVEV (reference sequence). The CDR3 sequence: CASSLLGADTQYF. The CDR3, as DNA: TGTGCCAGCAGTTTATTAGGGGCAGATACGCAGTATTTT.

The chain has TRBV14 and TRBJ1-4; 9 bases fit TRBD1. Per the germline V gene, CDR1 is SGHDN and CDR2 is FVKESK. V lost 5 bases and J lost 8; bases outside the gene matches: 6. The CDR3 runs to 14 residues. The CDR3 coding sequence is TGTGCCAGCAGCGAAGGACAGGGGTTAGAAAAACTGTTTTTT. This encodes CASSEGQGLEKLFF.

V gene TRBV3-1 (or the pseudogene TRBV3-2) combines with J gene TRBJ1-2; TRBD1 matches 12 bases. Germline V gene sequence: CDR1 LGHDT, CDR2 YNNKEL (reference sequence). This CDR3 is built from 14 residues. V lost 3 bases, J lost 8 bases, and 4 bases stayed unmatched. CDR3 nucleotide sequence: TGTGCCAGCAGCCAGGGGACAGGGGGCTCCGGCTACACCTTC. It encodes CASSQGTGGSGYTF.

This chain connects TRBV7-8 to TRBJ1-3, with D possibly being TRBD1 (5 bases). The CDR3 contains 14 residues. From germline, CDR1 is SGHVS and CDR2 FQNEAQ. The ends were cut back, 5 bases at V and 2 bases at J, with 10 bases in the middle. DNA of the CDR3: TGTGCCAGCAGCCCGCAGGGAACTGGAAACACCATATATTTT. Its protein is CASSPQGTGNTIYF.

Of note for this clone: This sample also contains other DNA sequences that code for the same CDR3. The V call is TRBV19, the J call TRBJ1-5, with D perhaps matching TRBD1 (6 bases). The CDR3 has 14 residues. Trimming took 2 bases from V and 3 from J, leaving 8 bases between them. Germline-derived CDR1 and CDR2 are LNHDA and SQIVND (reference sequence). The CDR3 protein is CASSIRDNNQPQHF. For the CDR3, the DNA is TGTGCCAGTAGTATAAGGGACAACAATCAGCCCCAGCATTTT.

The rearrangement joins TRBV27 to TRBJ1-1; TRBD1 agrees at 8 bases. The ends lost 5 bases at V and 3 bases at J; junction bases unmatched: 5. In germline, CDR1 is MNHEY, CDR2 SMNVEV (reference sequence). The CDR3 loop spans 14 amino acids. The CDR3 loop is CASSPGQGYTEAFF. The CDR3 DNA is TGTGCCAGCAGTCCTGGACAGGGCTACACTGAAGCTTTCTTT.

V and J are TRBV4-1 and TRBJ1-1, with a weak D call TRBD1 (5 bases). This CDR3 region has 15 residues. The germline gives CDR1 MGHRA, CDR2 YSYEKL. Trimming left V 6 bases short and J 1 base short, with 15 bases between. The CDR3 bases are TGCGCCAGCAGTCTTTCCGGGACTTCGAACACTGAAGCTTTCTTT. Amino acids: CASSLSGTSNTEAFF.

The chain employs TRBV30 and TRBJ2-5, with a tentative D call TRBD1 (5 bases). The CDR3 has 13 amino acids. CDR1 GTSNPN and CDR2 SVGIG come from the germline V gene (reference sequence). The V end lost 0 bases, the J end lost 5 bases, and 10 bases lay between the germline ends. The chain's CDR3 is CAWSVGVGETQYF. CDR3 bases: TGTGCCTGGAGTGTAGGGGTCGGGGAGACCCAGTACTTC.

The chain employs TRBV28 and TRBJ1-5; D remains ambiguous. V lost 2 bases, J lost 2 bases, and 7 bases lay in between. Looked up from germline, CDR1 is MDHEN and CDR2 is SYDVKM. This CDR3 contains 14 residues. The CDR3 nucleotides read TGTGCCAGCAGTTTAGATCAGGGCAATCAGCCCCAGCATTTT. This translates into CASSLDQGNQPQHF.

The chain uses TRBV5-1 and TRBJ2-3; D not resolved. The CDR3 covers 14 residues. V lost 0 bases, J lost 2 bases, and 7 bases lay in between. Germline CDR1 is SGHRS and CDR2 is YFSETQ. The CDR3 sequence is CASSLVGATDTQYF. DNA of the CDR3: TGCGCCAGCAGCTTGGTCGGTGCCACAGATACGCAGTATTTT.

The V and J genes are TRBV5-1 and TRBJ2-2, with D possibly TRBD1 on 6 matching bases. Germline CDR1 is SGHRS and CDR2 is YFSETQ. The CDR3 runs to 14 residues. V lost 5 bases and J lost 5, with 13 bases in between. In DNA form, the CDR3 reads TGCGCCAGCAGGCATACAGGGATGACCGGGGAGCTGTTTTTT. Translated: CASRHTGMTGELFF.

This clone appeared once. CDR3 nucleotide sequence: TGTGCCAGCAGCCCCCTGACAGGAGTCTACAATGAGCAGTTCTTC. Residues: CASSPLTGVYNEQFF. The chain recombines TRBV7-8 with TRBJ2-1; a weak D match, TRBD1 (6 bases). The length of the CDR3 is 15 residues. CDR1 SGHVS and CDR2 FQNEAQ come from the germline V gene. Trimming removed 5 bases from V and 3 bases from J, with 14 bases in between.

This rearrangement joins TRBV27 to TRBJ2-1; 10 positions agree with TRBD1. The CDR3 extends over 14 amino acids. V trimming: 6 bases; J trimming: 8 bases; junction bases outside the gene matches: 7. CDR1 MNHEY and CDR2 SMNVEV come from the germline V gene (reference sequence). CDR3 bases: TGTGCCAGCAGCCGGGACAGGGGAAATTATGAGCAGTTCTTC. It encodes CASSRDRGNYEQFF.

V gene TRBV11-3 combines with J gene TRBJ2-1; TRBD1 is a possible D gene (7 bases). Germline CDR1 SGHNT, CDR2 YENEEA. The germline V and J ends were trimmed by 3 bases and 7 bases, with 10 bases remaining between them. The CDR3 contains 13 residues. The CDR3 DNA reads as TGTGCCAGCAGCTTTGCAGGGGGGAATGAGCAGTTCTTC. It yields the protein CASSFAGGNEQFF.

This chain uses TRBV5-5 with TRBJ2-1; a possible D gene is TRBD2 (7 bases). Germline CDR1 reads SGHKS; CDR2 reads YYEKEE (reference sequence). CDR3 length: 14 amino acids. Trimming took off 2 bases at V and 9 bases at J, with 15 bases between the two ends. The CDR3 loop is CASSFEGGPLEQFF. CDR3 nucleotides: TGTGCCAGCAGCTTTGAGGGGGGGCCGCTTGAGCAGTTCTTC. Combining the CDR3 with reference TRBV5-5 and TRBJ2-1 gives the whole variable domain DAGVTQSPTHLIKTRGQQVTLRCSPISGHKSVSWYQQVLGQGPQFIFQYYEKEERGRGNFPDRFSARQFPNYSSELNVNALLLGDSALYLCASSFEGGPLEQFFGPGTRLTVL.

The rearrangement joins TRBV19 to TRBJ2-4, with 7 positions matching TRBD1. The CDR3 contains 14 residues. Germline V gene sequence: CDR1 LNHDA, CDR2 SQIVND (reference sequence). The J segment lost 8 bases and the V segment lost 3 bases, leaving 7 bases of the junction unmatched. DNA for the CDR3: TGTGCCAGTAGTATGCTAGGGGGCGAGGACATTCAGTACTTC. Its protein is CASSMLGGEDIQYF. Using reference TRBV19 and TRBJ2-4 for the parts outside the CDR3, the full variable domain is DGGITQSPKYLFRKEGQNVTLSCEQNLNHDAMYWYRQDPGQGLRLIYYSQIVNDFQKGDIAEGYSVSREKKESFPLTVTSAQKNPTAFYLCASSMLGGEDIQYFGAGTRLSVL.

V is TRBV11-1 and J is TRBJ1-6; D unclear. Germline assignment: CDR1 SGHAT and CDR2 FQDESV (reference sequence). This CDR3 has 14 residues. V was clipped by 3 bases and J by 4 bases, with 7 bases between them. CDR3 sequence reads: CASSFEVYNSPLHF. The CDR3 bases are TGTGCCAGCAGCTTCGAGGTTTATAATTCACCCCTCCACTTT.

This chain links TRBV6-6 with TRBJ1-2, with a tentative D call TRBD1 (5 bases). CDR3 size: 15 residues. CDR1 and CDR2 from the germline V gene are MNHNY and SVGAGI (reference sequence). V dropped 7 bases and J dropped 1 base, with 16 bases sitting between them. CDR3 coding DNA: TGTGCCAGCACCCCGGGCGGGGGTAATAACTATGGCTACACCTTC. Translation: CASTPGGGNNYGYTF.

V and J are TRBV7-3 and TRBJ1-6, with a weak D call TRBD1 (5 bases). CDR1 is SGHTA and CDR2 is FQGTGA in the germline V gene. The CDR3 is made up of 14 amino acids. V gave up 4 bases and J gave up 6 bases, with 10 bases separating them. CDR3 in DNA: TGTGCCAGCAGCTCCTCCGGGGGTAATTCACCCCTCCACTTT. Protein: CASSSSGGNSPLHF.

The rearrangement joins TRBV5-4 to TRBJ2-2; D not resolved. Germline CDR1 reads SGHNT; CDR2 reads YYREEE (reference sequence). The CDR3 runs to 11 residues. V was trimmed by 4 bases and J by 7 bases, leaving 5 bases between them. CDR3 nucleotide sequence: TGTGCCAGCAGCGCGAACGGGGAGCTGTTTTTT. This codes for CASSANGELFF.

The genes are TRBV6-5 and TRBJ1-1; no definite D call. Germline V gene data show CDR1 as MNHEY and CDR2 as SVGAGI. Trimming removed 4 bases from V and 6 bases from J, with 12 bases in between. The CDR3 sequence is 13 residues long. The CDR3 DNA is TGTGCCAGCAGTTCGTTGGAGCCCCCTGAAGCTTTCTTT. It codes for CASSSLEPPEAFF.

The V call is TRBV7-7, the J call TRBJ2-1, with 9 bases identical to TRBD2. Trimming took 5 bases from V and 6 from J; bases not matched to a gene: 8. Germline V lookup: CDR1 SSHAT, CDR2 FNYEAQ (reference sequence). The CDR3 sequence is 15 residues long. The chain's CDR3 is CASSLGLAGFNEQFF. CDR3 coding DNA: TGTGCCAGCAGCCTAGGTCTAGCGGGGTTCAATGAGCAGTTCTTC. The variable domain in full, with the rest retrieved from reference TRBV7-7 and TRBJ2-1, is GAGVSQSPRYKVTKRGQDVTLRCDPISSHATLYWYQQALGQGPEFLTYFNYEAQPDKSGLPSDRFSAERPEGSISTLTIQRTEQRDSAMYRCASSLGLAGFNEQFFGPGTRLTVL.

V usage is TRBV5-6 and J usage is TRBJ2-3, with TRBD2 identical over 11 bases. CDR1 and CDR2 from the germline V gene are SGHDT and YYEEEE. The CDR3 extends over 15 amino acids. With V trimmed by 0 bases and J by 6 bases, 3 bases remained unmatched. CDR3 DNA sequence: TGTGCCAGCAGCTTGGGTAGCGGGGGGGCGGATACGCAGTATTTT. This encodes CASSLGSGGADTQYF.

The rearrangement joins TRBV7-2 to TRBJ1-2; 7 nucleotides line up with TRBD1. There are 12 residues in the CDR3. CDR1 SGHTA and CDR2 FQGNSA come from the germline V gene. The V segment lost 6 bases and the J segment 4 bases; nucleotides outside the gene matches: 2. Here the CDR3 reads CASSWDSYGYTF. DNA of the CDR3: TGTGCCAGCAGTTGGGACAGCTATGGCTACACCTTC.